This T cell receptor (beta chain) emerged from a study of T cell repertoires in cytomegalovirus infection. The wider study: Well-studied HLA-B-restricted epitopes and recently identified HLA-C-restricted epitopes of CMV were both used in the study. Public TCR beta signatures indicated both CMV infection and matching HLA type. Broader study findings: What dominated the ex vivo response were HLA-C-restricted CMV-specific TCR beta clonotypes. CMV carriers with the relevant HLA were identified by cumulative public TCR beta family frequency.

TCRdb recomputed calls from the reads with MiXCR, one row per CDR3 protein. The sample lists hundreds of thousands of distinct CDR3 sequences, almost 30% occurring once. CDR1 and CDR2 (germline): DFQATT, SNEGSKA (reference sequence). This CDR3 has 13 amino acids. Trimming cost V 0 bases and J 2 bases, with 7 bases left between them. As concerns this clonotype: Antigen specificity is unknown.

The specimen comprised cultured PBMCs, sampled from culture after CMV antigen stimulation. This TCR derives from a human donor in good health (CMV status not recorded). Some clones in this sample may be carry-over from other donors' samples. V and J are TRBV20-1 and TRBJ2-5; no firm D call. The CDR3, as DNA: TGCAGTGCTAGAGACAGAATTCAAGAGACCCAGTACTTC. It codes for CSARDRIQETQYF.